What follows is one TCR beta chain and its context. Per the study methods: Reference gene primer amplification yielded estimated nucleated cell counts. Assay: immunoSEQ multiplex PCR; the TCRdb copy retains only in-frame clones and omits some. The V and J calls and the clone size are those of that table, but D and trimming were determined from the DNA. The sample lists about 410,000 clones; about 89% were seen once. There are 15 residues in the CDR3. Germline CDR1 SGHTA, CDR2 FQGTGA. J lost 9 bases, V lost 4 bases, and 9 bases had no gene match. The data derive from a study of blood T cell repertoires in COVID-19.

Sequenced: peripheral blood. V usage is TRBV7-3 and J usage is TRBJ2-1, with 10 nucleotides matching TRBD2. This clonotype was obtained from a middle-aged woman with COVID-19, enrolled during active disease. The CDR3 loop is CASSSIAGGSFEQFF. The DNA of the CDR3 is TGTGCCAGCAGCTCCATAGCGGGAGGTTCCTTTGAGCAGTTCTTC.